What follows are 4 T cell receptor beta chains derived from one specimen sequenced in a study of T cells in localized non-small cell lung cancer (TCRdb year 2020). Receptors were amplified or captured by the immunoSEQ multiplex PCR assay. Sourced from immuneACCESS, this table was stored by TCRdb with only in-frame sequences that have V and J called. A share of the clones is absent; for the studies checked, an unresolved V gene accounts for under half, and the remainder has no known explanation. The sample includes about 1,500 clones, with 26% observed a single time. Jointly, the top ten make up 10% to 15% of the sample. This sample comprised lung tumor tissue, obtained before any cancer treatment. All receptors derive from a woman between 35 and 75 years old with stage II lung adenocarcinoma.

V and J are TRBV5-1 and TRBJ1-5; 10 nucleotides agree with TRBD1. Losses at the gene ends were 4 bases for V and 6 bases for J; bases not matched to a gene: 7. The germline CDR1 and CDR2 sequences are SGHRS and YFSETQ. This CDR3 region has 15 residues. CDR3 region: CASSPGQGKGQPQHF. In DNA, the CDR3 is TGCGCCAGCAGCCCGGGACAGGGGAAGGGTCAGCCCCAGCATTTT.

The genes are TRBV11-3 and TRBJ2-5, with 7 bases that match TRBD2. Germline V lookup: CDR1 SGHNT, CDR2 YENEEA. This CDR3 is 14 amino acids long. V shed 8 bases, J shed 2 bases, and the junction held 8 bases outside the gene matches. The CDR3 coding sequence is TGTGCCAGCGGGGAGCGGGGCCCACAAGAGACCCAGTACTTC. This codes for CASGERGPQETQYF.

This clone was counted between two and nine times. Here the CDR3 DNA reads TGTGCCAGTTCTTTCATGGGGGCTCCCTATAATTCACCCCTCCACTTT. Translated: CASSFMGAPYNSPLHF. This chain links TRBV19 with TRBJ1-6; tentative D call: TRBD1 (6 bases). The germline CDR1 and CDR2 sequences are LNHDA and SQIVND (reference sequence). V lost 8 bases and J 2 bases, leaving 16 bases between the germline ends. CDR3 length: 16 residues.

J is TRBJ1-2 and V is TRBV10-2; 9 nucleotides line up with TRBD1. Germline CDR1 and CDR2: WSHSY and SAAADI. The CDR3 loop spans 14 amino acids. V trimming: 6 bases; J trimming: 6 bases; junction bases outside the gene matches: 8. The CDR3 coding sequence is TGCGCCAGCAGAGAGCCGGGACAGGGTCATGGCTACACCTTC. Protein sequence: CASREPGQGHGYTF.